A single sample is the source of the 20 T cell receptor beta chains below, sequenced in a study of cytomegalovirus exposure and HLA in healthy donors. Primers: 60 Vbeta forward and 13 Jbeta reverse. TCRdb's table, derived via immunoSEQ multiplex PCR, lists solely in-frame clones and lacks some. The sample holds 170,000 or so clones, 65% to 90% seen once. The sequencing sample was made of PBMCs. These TCRs come from a man aged 45-65 years in good health and CMV-seropositive.

This clone was counted only a few times. The V gene is TRBV6-5, the J gene TRBJ2-1; 7 bases fit TRBD1. After removal of 6 bases from V and 4 bases from J, the junction contained 9 bases not matched to a gene. CDR3 length: 15 residues. Germline CDR1 MNHEY, CDR2 SVGAGI. The CDR3 reads CASSPGTAIYNEQFF. The CDR3 coding sequence is TGTGCCAGCAGCCCCGGGACAGCGATATACAATGAGCAGTTCTTC.

The chain recombines TRBV2 with TRBJ2-1; TRBD2 aligns across 15 bases. Germline V CDR1 and CDR2: SNHLY, FYNNEI. Trimming at V came to 7 bases and at J to 7 bases, leaving 5 bases not matched to a gene. CDR3 length: 15 residues. CDR3 protein: CASTQGLAGGNEQFF. The CDR3 DNA reads as TGTGCCAGCACCCAAGGACTAGCGGGGGGGAATGAGCAGTTCTTC.

The rearrangement uses TRBV15 and TRBJ2-5; 11 bases are shared with TRBD2. The CDR3 runs 17 residues. The V and J ends lost 0 bases and 5 bases, in that order; junction bases with no gene match: 8. CDR1 LNHNV and CDR2 YYDKDF come from the germline V gene (reference sequence). Here the CDR3 DNA reads TGTGCCACCAGCAGAGAGGGTAGCGGGAGGGCCAAGGAGACCCAGTACTTC. This gives the protein CATSREGSGRAKETQYF.

CDR3 region: CASSLTMDRGIDTQYF. CDR3 sequence (DNA): TGTGCCAGCAGCCTCACCATGGACAGGGGAATAGATACGCAGTATTTT. The rearrangement links TRBV5-6 to TRBJ2-3, with 9 bases aligning to TRBD1. The CDR3 runs to 16 residues. Germline V gene data show CDR1 as SGHDT and CDR2 as YYEEEE. V was pared by 4 bases and J by 5 bases, with 11 bases of the junction left unmatched.

The V and J genes are TRBV18 and TRBJ1-1; tentative D call: TRBD1 (6 bases). The CDR3 covers 12 residues. Trimming took 3 bases from V and 4 from J, leaving 6 bases between them. Germline CDR1 is KGHSH and CDR2 is LQKENI. The CDR3 protein is CASSPGATEAFF. The CDR3 DNA is TGTGCCAGCTCACCGGGGGCCACTGAAGCTTTCTTT.

The gene calls are TRBV7-6 and TRBJ1-2; perhaps TRBD1 as D (5 bases). Trimming stripped 5 bases from V and 5 bases from J, with 18 bases between. Germline lookup yields CDR1 SGHVS and CDR2 FNYEAQ. This CDR3 is 15 amino acids long. DNA for the CDR3: TGTGCCAGCAGCCCGCCTGGGAGGGGCGGGTATGGCTACACCTTC. Encoded protein: CASSPPGRGGYGYTF.

The rearrangement uses TRBV30 and TRBJ1-5, with a tentative D call TRBD1 (5 bases). The length of the CDR3 is 16 residues. From germline, CDR1 is GTSNPN and CDR2 SVGIG (reference sequence). Trimming pared 0 bases from V and 4 bases from J, leaving 16 bases between. The CDR3 DNA reads TGTGCCTGGAGTGTACGGGGGGGAATAAGAAATCAGCCCCAGCATTTT. This translates into CAWSVRGGIRNQPQHF.

J is TRBJ1-1 and V is TRBV25-1; 8 bases match TRBD1. The CDR3 spans 13 residues. Losses at the gene ends were 6 bases for V and 8 bases for J; bases not matched to a gene: 8. The V gene's germline CDR1 is MGHDK and CDR2 SYGVNS. CDR3 nucleotides: TGTGCCAGCAGGCGTACAGGGGGGGCGGAAGCTTTCTTT. The encoded protein is CASRRTGGAEAFF.

This clone was counted a few times. The chain uses TRBV15 and TRBJ2-1; D perhaps matches TRBD2 (6 bases). CDR3 length equals 15 residues. Germline CDR1 reads LNHNV; CDR2 reads YYDKDF (reference sequence). Trimming took 5 bases from V and 4 from J, leaving 15 bases between them. The CDR3 DNA sequence: TGTGCCACCAGCCCACCGGGACTTCAATACAATGAGCAGTTCTTC. Amino acid sequence: CATSPPGLQYNEQFF.

The V gene is TRBV27, the J gene TRBJ2-2; the match to TRBD2 covers 13 bases. V trimming: 6 bases; J trimming: 6 bases; junction bases outside the gene matches: 7. The germline CDR1 and CDR2 sequences are MNHEY and SMNVEV (reference sequence). The length of the CDR3 is 16 residues. The CDR3 region has the DNA TGTGCCAGCAGACTAACTAGCGGGAGGGACCCCGGGGAGCTGTTTTTT. Its protein is CASRLTSGRDPGELFF.

V usage is TRBV2 and J usage is TRBJ2-7; 9 bases align to TRBD1. J lost 3 bases, V lost 10 bases, and 4 bases had no gene match. This CDR3 contains 12 residues. The germline V gene encodes CDR1 SNHLY and CDR2 FYNNEI. The CDR3 reads CAIGDRVYEQYF. DNA of the CDR3: TGTGCCATCGGGGACAGGGTCTACGAGCAGTACTTC. The entire variable domain, with the rest obtained from reference TRBV2 and TRBJ2-7, is as follows: EPEVTQTPSHQVTQMGQEVILRCVPISNHLYFYWYRQILGQKVEFLVSFYNNEISEKSEIFDDQFSVERPDGSNFTLKIRSTKLEDSAMYFCAIGDRVYEQYFGPGTRLTVT.

This rearrangement joins TRBV29-1 to TRBJ1-2, with TRBD1 matching 9 bases. The CDR3 covers 15 residues. The germline V gene has CDR1 SQVTM and CDR2 ANQGSEA. Trimming took 7 bases from V and 4 from J; bases not matched to a gene: 13. The CDR3 region is CSASSGTGISYGYTF. The DNA for the CDR3 is TGCAGCGCATCGTCCGGGACAGGGATTTCCTATGGCTACACCTTC.

The rearrangement joins TRBV5-6 to TRBJ2-3; TRBD2 is a possible D gene (7 bases). Trimming removed 0 bases at V and 3 bases at J, with 11 bases between. Looked up from germline, CDR1 is SGHDT and CDR2 is YYEEEE. This CDR3 is built from 15 residues. CDR3 coding DNA: TGTGCCAGCAGCTTGGTGGGGGGGCGGACAGATACGCAGTATTTT. Amino acid sequence: CASSLVGGRTDTQYF.

V is TRBV5-6 and J is TRBJ2-2, with 11 bases matching TRBD2. V dropped 4 bases and J dropped 3; count of bases not matched to a gene: 2. This CDR3 spans 15 amino acids. The germline V gene has CDR1 SGHDT and CDR2 YYEEEE. Written as DNA, the CDR3 is TGTGCCAGCAGCCCGGGACTAGCGGACACCGGGGAGCTGTTTTTT. It translates to CASSPGLADTGELFF.

The chain couples TRBV14 to TRBJ2-4, with D unresolved. The CDR3 runs 12 residues. Per the germline V gene, CDR1 is SGHDN and CDR2 is FVKESK. Trimming cost V 3 bases and J 6 bases, with 6 bases left between them. CDR3 loop: CASSQGRNIQYF. In nucleotides, the CDR3 is TGTGCCAGCAGCCAGGGCAGAAACATTCAGTACTTC.

The chain recombines TRBV2 with TRBJ2-3; the D is unclear. V lost 6 bases, J lost 2 bases, and 12 bases lay in between. This CDR3 has 14 residues. CDR1 and CDR2 from the germline V gene are SNHLY and FYNNEI. The CDR3 DNA follows: TGTGCCAGCAGCCAACTACCTTACACAGATACGCAGTATTTT. Amino acid sequence: CASSQLPYTDTQYF.

The chain recombines TRBV2 with TRBJ2-1; 9 positions agree with TRBD1. Germline V CDR1 and CDR2: SNHLY, FYNNEI. The CDR3 has 14 amino acids. J lost 5 bases, V lost 6 bases, and 5 bases had no gene match. As DNA, the CDR3 is TGTGCCAGCAGCACAGGGGGCGGCCACAATGAGCAGTTCTTC. It specifies CASSTGGGHNEQFF.

The chain recombines TRBV5-1 with TRBJ2-1; D not certain. CDR3 length: 14 residues. V was trimmed by 4 bases and J by 4 bases, leaving 12 bases between them. Looked up from germline, CDR1 is SGHRS and CDR2 is YFSETQ. The CDR3 coding sequence is TGCGCCAGCAGCGTAATGACAAATTACAATGAGCAGTTCTTC. Amino acid sequence: CASSVMTNYNEQFF. Drawing the rest from reference TRBV5-1 and TRBJ2-1, the complete variable domain is KAGVTQTPRYLIKTRGQQVTLSCSPISGHRSVSWYQQTPGQGLQFLFEYFSETQRNKGNFPGRFSGRQFSNSRSEMNVSTLELGDSALYLCASSVMTNYNEQFFGPGTRLTVL.

CDR3 sequence: CASSTYRDEAFF. The CDR3 DNA sequence: TGTGCCAGCAGCACCTACAGGGACGAAGCTTTCTTT. The chain recombines TRBV7-9 with TRBJ1-1; D perhaps matches TRBD1 (6 bases). Germline CDR1 SEHNR, CDR2 FQNEAQ (reference sequence). V gave up 5 bases and J gave up 8 bases, with 12 bases separating them. The length of the CDR3 is 12 residues.

V gene TRBV19 combines with J gene TRBJ2-7; TRBD1 aligns across 7 bases. After removal of 9 bases from V and 2 bases from J, the junction contained 13 bases not matched to a gene. From germline, CDR1 is LNHDA and CDR2 SQIVND (reference sequence). This CDR3 has 15 residues. The DNA of the CDR3 is TGTGCCAGCTTCTACCGGGACAGCCAGACCTACGAGCAGTACGTC. The encoded protein is CASFYRDSQTYEQYV.